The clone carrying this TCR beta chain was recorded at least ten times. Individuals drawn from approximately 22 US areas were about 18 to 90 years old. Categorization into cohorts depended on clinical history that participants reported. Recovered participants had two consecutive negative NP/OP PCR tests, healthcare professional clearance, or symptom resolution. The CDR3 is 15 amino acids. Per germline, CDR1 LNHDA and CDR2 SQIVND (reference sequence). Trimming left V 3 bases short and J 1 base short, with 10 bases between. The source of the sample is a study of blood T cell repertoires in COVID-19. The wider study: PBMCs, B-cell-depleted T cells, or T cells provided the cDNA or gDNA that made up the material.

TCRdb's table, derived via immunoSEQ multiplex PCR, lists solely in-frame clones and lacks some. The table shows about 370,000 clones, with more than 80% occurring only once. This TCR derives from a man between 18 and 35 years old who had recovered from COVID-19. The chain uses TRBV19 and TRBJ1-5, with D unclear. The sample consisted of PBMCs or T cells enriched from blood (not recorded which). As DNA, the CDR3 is TGTGCCAGTAGTATTTTCCCACACAGCAATCAGCCCCAGCATTTT. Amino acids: CASSIFPHSNQPQHF. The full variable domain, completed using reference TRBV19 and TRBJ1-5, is DGGITQSPKYLFRKEGQNVTLSCEQNLNHDAMYWYRQDPGQGLRLIYYSQIVNDFQKGDIAEGYSVSREKKESFPLTVTSAQKNPTAFYLCASSIFPHSNQPQHFGDGTRLSIL.